Below, 29 T cell receptor beta chains from the same sample are listed, as sequenced in a study of cytomegalovirus exposure and HLA in healthy donors. PCR involved 60 Vbeta and 13 Jbeta primers. Here immunoSEQ multiplex PCR was the method, and the copy in TCRdb shows in-frame clones only, minus some. The data show about 160,000 clones, with 70% to 85% seen just once and 2.1% held by the top ten. Sequencing used PBMCs. The source is a man between 35 and 55 years old in good health and CMV-seronegative.

This clone was seen more than once but under ten times. The rearrangement links TRBV7-2 to TRBJ2-3; 11 bases line up with TRBD2. Germline CDR1 and CDR2: SGHTA and FQGNSA. The CDR3 is made up of 16 amino acids. The trim removed 3 bases at V and 6 bases at J, leaving 8 bases unmatched. The CDR3 is CASSLGTSGLLDTQYF. CDR3 DNA: TGTGCCAGCAGCTTGGGGACTAGCGGTCTCCTGGATACGCAGTATTTT.

There are a few counts of this clone. V is TRBV7-9 and J is TRBJ2-5; TRBD2 aligns across 9 bases. The DNA end is more similar to TRBJ2-7, so the J call may be wrong. CDR1 is SEHNR, CDR2 FQNEAQ, per germline (reference sequence). This CDR3 is built from 17 residues. DNA of the CDR3: TGTGCCAGCAGCTTGGGGTTAGGACTAGCGTCCAGGTACGAGCAGTACTTC. Translated: CASSLGLGLASRYEQYF.

The chain uses TRBV7-8 and TRBJ2-7; no clear D. Germline V CDR1 and CDR2: SGHVS, FQNEAQ. Between the trimmed V and J ends, which lost 1 base and 4 bases, there was a span of 14 bases. The CDR3 extends over 15 amino acids. The CDR3, as DNA: TGTGCCAGCAGCTTAGGACACCCGTCCCTGTACGAGCAGTACTTC. It yields the protein CASSLGHPSLYEQYF.

This rearrangement joins TRBV18 to TRBJ2-7; D not resolved. V was pared by 2 bases and J by 2 bases, with 13 bases between. The length of the CDR3 is 15 residues. Germline CDR1 reads KGHSH; CDR2 reads LQKENI. CDR3 protein: CASSPNIGGAYEQYF. CDR3 nucleotides: TGTGCCAGCTCACCAAACATAGGCGGAGCCTACGAGCAGTACTTC.

This chain uses TRBV6-1 with TRBJ2-7, with D possibly being TRBD2 (5 bases). Germline loops: CDR1 MNHNS, CDR2 SASEGT. V lost 5 bases and J 5 bases, leaving 10 bases between the germline ends. The CDR3 is 12 residues long. The CDR3 coding sequence is TGTGCCAGCAGTCTCTCCGGGGACGAGCAGTACTTC. Its protein is CASSLSGDEQYF.

The chain is built from TRBV4-3 and TRBJ2-7, with D hard to call. CDR1 and CDR2 from the germline V gene are LGHNA and YSLEER. The CDR3 extends over 13 amino acids. The V gene lost 2 bases and the J gene lost 7 bases, with 12 bases spanning the gap. The DNA of the CDR3 is TGCGCCAGCAGCCAACGGGTCGCTGGAGAGCAGTACTTC. This translates into CASSQRVAGEQYF.

This clone turned up a few times. CDR3 DNA sequence: TGTGCCACACAAGGACTCCACTCTGGGGCCAACGTCCTGACTTTC. Translating gives CATQGLHSGANVLTF. The chain links TRBV27 to TRBJ2-6; D might be TRBD2 (5 bases). The CDR3 spans 15 residues. V shed 10 bases and J shed 0 bases, with 13 bases lying between them. Germline V CDR1 and CDR2: MNHEY, SMNVEV (reference sequence).

V usage is TRBV11-1 and J usage is TRBJ2-2, with 8 bases that match TRBD2. CDR3 length equals 15 residues. The germline V gene encodes CDR1 SGHAT and CDR2 FQDESV (reference sequence). With 3 bases clipped from V and 2 bases from J, the junction kept 2 bases outside the gene matches. The DNA of the CDR3 is TGTGCCAGCAGCTTCATAGCGGGAAACACCGGGGAGCTGTTTTTT. This codes for CASSFIAGNTGELFF.

This sequence joins TRBV6-5 and TRBJ2-5; perhaps TRBD1 as D (5 bases). CDR3 length equals 13 residues. V lost 5 bases and J 3 bases, leaving 10 bases between the germline ends. Germline V gives CDR1 MNHEY, CDR2 SVGAGI. The CDR3 loop is CASSQDIEETQYF. The CDR3 DNA follows: TGTGCCAGCAGTCAGGACATTGAAGAGACCCAGTACTTC.

The genes are TRBV9 and TRBJ2-5, with 12 bases aligning to TRBD1. V trimming: 3 bases; J trimming: 5 bases; junction bases outside the gene matches: 5. Germline V gene lookup returns CDR1 SGDLS and CDR2 YYNGEE. The CDR3 extends over 15 amino acids. The CDR3 coding sequence is TGTGCCAGCAGCGCCGGGACAGGGGGCTCGGAGACCCAGTACTTC. Encoded protein: CASSAGTGGSETQYF.

The chain joins TRBV11-2 to TRBJ2-5; possibly TRBD1 for D (6 bases). This CDR3 has 15 residues. V shed 2 bases and J shed 2 bases, with 12 bases lying between them. Per germline, CDR1 SGHAT and CDR2 FQNNGV. CDR3 protein: CASSLMTGPQETQYF. The CDR3 DNA reads TGTGCCAGCAGCTTAATGACAGGTCCTCAAGAGACCCAGTACTTC.

V and J are TRBV29-1 and TRBJ1-1, with D uncertain. CDR3 length: 12 residues. Looked up from germline, CDR1 is SQVTM and CDR2 is ANQGSEA. Trimming removed 4 bases from V and 1 base from J, with 7 bases in between. CDR3 sequence (DNA): TGCAGCGTTGTCACTTGGAACACTGAAGCTTTCTTT. It translates to CSVVTWNTEAFF.

A remark on this clone: This sample includes further DNA sequences coding for the same CDR3. V and J are TRBV6-5 and TRBJ2-7, with 9 bases matching TRBD1. This CDR3 region has 14 residues. With 4 bases clipped from V and 5 bases from J, the junction kept 6 bases outside the gene matches. Germline V gene data show CDR1 as MNHEY and CDR2 as SVGAGI. The CDR3 coding sequence is TGTGCCAGCAGTTTCGGGGGACAGGGTCACGAGCAGTACTTC. As protein: CASSFGGQGHEQYF.

The gene calls are TRBV30 and TRBJ1-4; TRBD1 matches at 9 bases. The germline V gene encodes CDR1 GTSNPN and CDR2 SVGIG (reference sequence). CDR3 length: 13 residues. With V trimmed by 5 bases and J by 7 bases, 5 bases remained unmatched. CDR3 in amino acids: CAWEGQGSEKLFF. The CDR3 nucleotides are TGTGCCTGGGAGGGACAGGGTAGTGAAAAACTGTTTTTT.

J is TRBJ2-1 and V is TRBV9; D remains unclear. Looked up from germline, CDR1 is SGDLS and CDR2 is YYNGEE. Trimming left V 0 bases short and J 8 bases short, with 9 bases between. This CDR3 has 13 residues. The CDR3 bases are TGTGCCAGCAGCGTAGGAGTCTCGGATGAGCAGTTCTTC. It yields the protein CASSVGVSDEQFF. The full variable domain, with the rest looked up from reference TRBV9 and TRBJ2-1, is DSGVTQTPKHLITATGQRVTLRCSPRSGDLSVYWYQQSLDQGLQFLIQYYNGEERAKGNILERFSAQQFPDLHSELNLSSLELGDSALYFCASSVGVSDEQFFGPGTRLTVL.

The CDR3 nucleotides are TGTGCCAGCAGGTTAGCGGGGGCCTACAATGAGCAGTTCTTC. Amino acid sequence: CASRLAGAYNEQFF. The chain employs TRBV27 and TRBJ2-1; 9 nucleotides match TRBD2. V was pared by 6 bases and J by 2 bases, with 2 bases of the junction left unmatched. The CDR3 is made up of 14 amino acids. CDR1 is MNHEY and CDR2 is SMNVEV in the germline V gene (reference sequence).

The chain recombines TRBV12-5 with TRBJ2-1; the D is unclear. The ends were cut back, 6 bases at V and 0 bases at J, with 6 bases in the middle. The CDR3 has 13 amino acids. The V gene's germline CDR1 is LGHNT and CDR2 FRNRAP. In nucleotides, the CDR3 is TGTGCTAGTGGGCGAAGCTCCTACAATGAGCAGTTCTTC. This gives the protein CASGRSSYNEQFF.

This sequence joins TRBV6-5 and TRBJ2-1; 7 bases fit TRBD2. V was clipped by 5 bases and J by 4 bases; unmatched bases: 8. Germline V gene sequence: CDR1 MNHEY, CDR2 SVGAGI. The CDR3 is 15 residues long. The CDR3 region is CASSIQRGPYNEQFF. The CDR3 bases are TGTGCCAGCAGTATTCAGCGGGGCCCATACAATGAGCAGTTCTTC.

The chain employs TRBV4-1 and TRBJ2-3, with 10 bases aligning to TRBD2. This CDR3 region has 17 residues. Germline CDR1 and CDR2: MGHRA and YSYEKL. The trim removed 1 base at V and 5 bases at J, leaving 9 bases unmatched. For the CDR3, the DNA is TGCGCCAGCAGCCAAGGGGCGCTAGCGGGAGTGCTAGATACGCAGTATTTT. Translation gives CASSQGALAGVLDTQYF.

This CDR3 reads CASSIGVGTSGREQFF. In DNA form, the CDR3 reads TGTGCCAGTAGTATAGGAGTTGGGACTAGCGGGAGGGAGCAGTTCTTC. V is TRBV19 and J is TRBJ2-1; 15 bases align to TRBD2. The CDR3 spans 16 residues. From germline, CDR1 is LNHDA and CDR2 SQIVND (reference sequence). Trimming took 1 base from V and 10 from J; bases not matched to a gene: 5.

The chain joins TRBV30 to TRBJ2-7, with 9 positions matching TRBD1. Germline V gene lookup returns CDR1 GTSNPN and CDR2 SVGIG (reference sequence). The CDR3 has 16 residues. Trimming at V came to 2 bases and at J to 4 bases, leaving 12 bases not matched to a gene. CDR3 loop: CAWSYSYRGQSYEQYF. The CDR3 DNA is TGTGCCTGGAGTTACTCCTACAGGGGGCAAAGTTACGAGCAGTACTTC.

The chain recombines TRBV14 with TRBJ2-7; the match to TRBD2 covers 11 bases. This CDR3 has 16 residues. V lost 4 bases to trimming and J lost 4 bases; unmatched junction nucleotides: 9. In germline, CDR1 is SGHDN, CDR2 FVKESK. The CDR3 bases are TGTGCCAGCAGCCGCCTCGGACTAGCGGGCCTTTACGAGCAGTACTTC. Amino acids: CASSRLGLAGLYEQYF.

With regard to this clone: Here the CDR3 omits its conserved ending phenylalanine or tryptophan, so a read error is the likely source. This sequence joins TRBV2 and TRBJ2-7; TRBD1 is a possible D gene (6 bases). Trimming pared 5 bases from V and 5 bases from J, leaving 13 bases between. There are 13 residues in the CDR3. The V gene's germline CDR1 is SNHLY and CDR2 FYNNEI. This chain's CDR3 is CASSPTGTNEQYL. CDR3 DNA: TGTGCCAGCAGTCCAACAGGGACGAACGAGCAGTACCTC.

The chain couples TRBV7-2 to TRBJ1-2; D is undetermined. The CDR3 has 11 residues. V dropped 1 base and J dropped 11 bases, with 8 bases sitting between them. Germline V gene sequence: CDR1 SGHTA, CDR2 FQGNSA. DNA for the CDR3: TGTGCCAGCAGCTTAGACGGCGGTTACACCTTC. It translates to CASSLDGGYTF. Full variable domain (remainder filled in from reference TRBV7-2 and TRBJ1-2): GAGVSQSPSNKVTEKGKDVELRCDPISGHTALYWYRQSLGQGLEFLIYFQGNSAPDKSGLPSDRFSAERTGGSVSTLTIQRTQQEDSAVYLCASSLDGGYTFGSGTRLTVV.

The chain recombines TRBV5-1 with TRBJ2-3; 7 positions match TRBD2. The CDR3 length is 16 residues. J gave up 0 bases and V 0 bases, and 4 bases lay outside the gene matches. CDR1 is SGHRS, CDR2 YFSETQ, per germline. The CDR3 coding sequence is TGCGCCAGCAGCTTGGAGACTAGCACGAGCACAGATACGCAGTATTTT. Its protein is CASSLETSTSTDTQYF.

The chain combines TRBV29-1 with TRBJ2-3; maybe TRBD2 (5 bases). Germline V CDR1 and CDR2: SQVTM, ANQGSEA. This CDR3 has 12 residues. V shed 2 bases and J shed 5 bases, with 8 bases lying between them. CDR3: CSVERGEDTQYF. The CDR3 DNA reads as TGCAGCGTTGAACGGGGTGAAGATACGCAGTATTTT.

This rearrangement joins TRBV7-2 to TRBJ2-7; the D gene is possibly TRBD1 (5 bases). The CDR3 consists of 14 residues. V lost 5 bases and J 0 bases, leaving 11 bases between the germline ends. Germline V lookup: CDR1 SGHTA, CDR2 FQGNSA. The CDR3, as DNA: TGTGCCAGCAGCCTGACAGAGGCCTCCTACGAGCAGTACTTC. Encoded protein: CASSLTEASYEQYF.

The rearrangement links TRBV2 to TRBJ1-1; TRBD1 matches at 12 bases. The V and J ends lost 8 bases and 0 bases, in that order; junction bases with no gene match: 13. This CDR3 contains 18 residues. CDR1 and CDR2 from the germline V gene are SNHLY and FYNNEI. Written as DNA, the CDR3 is TGTGCCAGCGTAACGGGACAGGGGGCGCGGGGTTTGAACACTGAAGCTTTCTTT. Protein product: CASVTGQGARGLNTEAFF.

This rearrangement joins TRBV28 to TRBJ1-2; TRBD1 matches at 10 bases. V lost 3 bases to trimming and J lost 6 bases; unmatched junction nucleotides: 4. The CDR3 consists of 14 residues. Germline V CDR1 and CDR2: MDHEN, SYDVKM. The CDR3 loop is CASSLTGGDHGYTF. CDR3 in DNA: TGTGCCAGCAGTTTGACAGGGGGCGACCATGGCTACACCTTC.